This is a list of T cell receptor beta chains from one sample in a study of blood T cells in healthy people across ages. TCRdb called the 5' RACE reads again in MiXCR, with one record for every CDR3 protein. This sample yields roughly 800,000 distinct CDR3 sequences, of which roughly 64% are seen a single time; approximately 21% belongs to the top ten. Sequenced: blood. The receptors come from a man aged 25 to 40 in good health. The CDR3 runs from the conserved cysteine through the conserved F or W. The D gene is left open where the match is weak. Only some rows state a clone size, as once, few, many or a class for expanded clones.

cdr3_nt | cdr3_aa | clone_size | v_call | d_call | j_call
TGTGCCAGCAGCTTAGCTCTCGGCCGGGAGCAGTACTTC | CASSLALGREQYF | NA | TRBV7-2 | NA | TRBJ2-7
TGCAGCGTTACGCCGGGACAGGGGAACACCGGGGAGCTGTTTTTT | CSVTPGQGNTGELFF | once | TRBV29-1 | TRBD1 | TRBJ2-2
TGTGCCAGCAGTCGTTGGGGTTCCAACGAGCAGTACTTC | CASSRWGSNEQYF | NA | TRBV28 | NA | TRBJ2-7
TGTGCCAGCAAAGTTCCCGGACAGCACCAAGAGACCCAGTACTTC | CASKVPGQHQETQYF | NA | TRBV12-3/TRBV12-4 | NA | TRBJ2-5
TGTGCCAGCAGTCCCCGGGACAGGGAGGGCTACACCTTC | CASSPRDREGYTF | few | TRBV12-3/TRBV12-4 | TRBD1 | TRBJ1-2
TGTGCCAGCGAAGCGGGAGAGCCCTACAATGAGCAGTTCTTC | CASEAGEPYNEQFF | NA | TRBV28 | TRBD2 | TRBJ2-1
TGCGCCAGCAGCCAGTTCGGATGGGATCCCCCTTCTGGTGAGCAGTTCTTC | CASSQFGWDPPSGEQFF | NA | TRBV4-3 | NA | TRBJ2-1
TGTGCCAGCAGCGTAGGAGTAGCGGGGAACCAAGATACGCAGTATTTT | CASSVGVAGNQDTQYF | NA | TRBV9 | TRBD2 | TRBJ2-3
TGTGCCAGTACAGTCTCGCCGGCAGGGTGGAACACTGAAGCTTTCTTT | CASTVSPAGWNTEAFF | NA | TRBV19 | NA | TRBJ1-1
TGTGCCAGCAGTGAGATCGGACTAGTCAATGAGCAGTTCTTC | CASSEIGLVNEQFF | NA | TRBV6-1 | TRBD2 | TRBJ2-1
TGTGCCACCAGCACCGATTTCGATGGGAGGACTAATTCACCCCTCCACTTT | CATSTDFDGRTNSPLHF | NA | TRBV15 | NA | TRBJ1-6
TGTGCCAGCAGTGATTGGGCATCAAATGAGCAGTTCTTC | CASSDWASNEQFF | NA | TRBV2 | NA | TRBJ2-1
TGTGCCAGCAGTCGAGGTGGACTAGCGGGAGGGCCGTGGTTCTTC | CASSRGGLAGGPWFF | NA | TRBV7-2 | TRBD2 | TRBJ2-1
TGCAGCGTTTCATCCGAAACAGATACGCAGTACTTC | CSVSSETDTQYF | once | TRBV29-1 | NA | TRBJ2-4
TGTGCCAGCAGTTTGGAGACCGTACAGGGTAATCAGCCCCAGCATTTT | CASSLETVQGNQPQHF | NA | TRBV6-2/TRBV6-3 | NA | TRBJ1-5